This TCR beta chain comes out of a study of T cells in Graves' hyperthyroidism and ophthalmopathy. This CDR3 spans 16 amino acids. CDR1 is LGHDT, CDR2 YNNKEL, per germline (reference sequence). V lost 1 base, J lost 7 bases, and 12 bases stayed unmatched. General study points: Separating ophthalmopathy from stable hyperthyroidism was achieved by a 13 V-J model. The majority of expanded thyroid clonotypes above 0.001 also appeared in blood.

Among ophthalmopathy patients, the Clinical Activity Score reached at least 3, the NOSPECS grade reached at least 4, and duration remained under 3 months. Patients were excluded for uncontrolled infection, other autoimmune disease, pregnancy or lactation. This clonotype was recorded a few times. Antigen: not known. Researchers took RNA transcripts and amplified the TCR beta CDR3 regions from them. Initially, a first-round RT-PCR of the TCR CDR3 employed the HTBI primer set. MiXCR, applied by TCRdb to the multiplex PCR reads, yields one record per CDR3 protein. The sample contains approximately 600,000 distinct CDR3 sequences, roughly 20% of which appear only once.

The chain is built from TRBV3-1 and TRBJ2-7; the match to TRBD2 covers 8 bases. This clonotype originated in a man younger than 45 with Graves' ophthalmopathy. Sequenced material: blood. The CDR3 nucleotides read TGTGCCAGCAGCCAAGTTAGACTAGCGCTTTTTAAGGAGCAGTACTTC. Its protein is CASSQVRLALFKEQYF.